The clone carrying this T cell receptor beta chain was detected a few times. The data were taken from a study of blood T cell repertoires in COVID-19. For the study at large: T cells, B-cell-depleted T cells, or PBMCs supplied cDNA or gDNA.

In the authors' methods: Reference gene primers were amplified, and this amplification served to estimate nucleated cell counts. TCRdb's table, derived via immunoSEQ multiplex PCR, lists solely in-frame clones and lacks some. For V, J and clone size, that table is used; D and trimming come from the DNA. The table records 200,000 or so clones, more than 75% of them present only once. This CDR3 contains 15 residues. Germline assignment: CDR1 SGDLS and CDR2 YYNGEE. Unmatched junction bases numbered 1, after V lost 3 bases and J lost 4 bases. Sequencing was performed on peripheral blood. The rearrangement joins TRBV9 to TRBJ2-1; 13 positions agree with TRBD2. This TCR came from a man at least 80 years old with acute or convalescent COVID-19. Written as DNA, the CDR3 is TGTGCCAGCAGCGGGACTAGCGGGAGATACAATGAGCAGTTCTTC. This gives the protein CASSGTSGRYNEQFF.